Reported below is one TCR beta chain. In the original analysis: Amplifying reference gene primers gave estimates of nucleated cell counts. Repertoires were generated with immunoSEQ multiplex PCR, while TCRdb's copy carries only in-frame clones and drops some. V, J and clone size were drawn from that table, and D and trimming were deduced from the DNA. The sample lists some 130,000 clones; 85% were seen once. The data derive from a study of blood T cell repertoires in COVID-19. About the study: Acute-phase and convalescent COVID-19 samples originated in the United States, Italy and Spain.

After removal of 1 base from V and 0 bases from J, the junction contained 4 bases not matched to a gene. The CDR3 is 18 amino acids. The V gene's germline CDR1 is KGHSH and CDR2 LQKENI. The source is a man older than 75 with acute or convalescent COVID-19. The rearrangement joins TRBV18 to TRBJ2-1, with TRBD2 identical over 12 bases. The sequenced sample was peripheral blood. The CDR3 nucleotides read TGTGCCAGCTCACCACGGACTAGCGGGGCTCGCTCCTACAATGAGCAGTTCTTC. As protein: CASSPRTSGARSYNEQFF.